The 21 T cell receptor beta chains below all came from one sample that was sequenced in a study of graft-versus-host responses after intestinal transplantation. Clones were read by immunoSEQ multiplex PCR, and TCRdb kept only the in-frame ones, dropping some. Altogether about 38,000 clones are present, around four fifths being singletons, with the ten largest covering 3.5%. This specimen consisted of PBMCs, obtained roughly 1,000 days after transplant. Every receptor here comes from a human patient who received an intestinal transplant, so some T cells may come from the graft donor.

The rearrangement links TRBV5-1 to TRBJ1-1; D might be TRBD1 (5 bases). With 0 bases removed from V and 2 bases from J, the gap between germline ends came to 8 bases. Germline CDR1 is SGHRS and CDR2 is YFSETQ. The CDR3 loop spans 14 amino acids. The CDR3 nucleotides read TGCGCCAGCAGCTTGGAGACAGTCAACACTGAAGCTTTCTTT. Translated: CASSLETVNTEAFF.

V gene TRBV6-4 combines with J gene TRBJ2-1; D is possibly TRBD2 (6 bases). The CDR3 has 15 amino acids. CDR1 and CDR2 from the germline V gene are MRHNA and SNTAGT. V lost 4 bases and J 1 base, leaving 11 bases between the germline ends. In nucleotides, the CDR3 is TGTGCCAGCAGTGCCGGAGCGGGTTCCTACAATGAGCAGTTCTTC. Amino acids: CASSAGAGSYNEQFF.

This clone was counted a few times. The chain links TRBV30 to TRBJ2-2; D possibly matches TRBD1 or TRBD2 (6 bases each). Between the trimmed V and J ends, which lost 4 bases and 3 bases, there was a span of 12 bases. This CDR3 has 14 amino acids. Looked up from germline, CDR1 is GTSNPN and CDR2 is SVGIG (reference sequence). CDR3 region: CAWKEGGHTGELFF. The DNA for the CDR3 is TGTGCCTGGAAAGAAGGGGGGCACACCGGGGAGCTGTTTTTT.

This chain joins TRBV5-6 and TRBJ2-5; 8 nucleotides align to TRBD2. From germline, CDR1 is SGHDT and CDR2 YYEEEE. The CDR3 length is 13 residues. V lost 4 bases and J lost 7; bases outside the gene matches: 6. DNA of the CDR3: TGTGCCAGCAGCCCGCGGGGGGAAAGGACCCAGTACTTC. Its protein is CASSPRGERTQYF.

The V and J genes are TRBV6-1 and TRBJ1-1, with a tentative D call TRBD1 (6 bases). Germline V gene lookup returns CDR1 MNHNS and CDR2 SASEGT. V lost 2 bases, J lost 4 bases, and 17 bases lay in between. This CDR3 contains 16 residues. CDR3 sequence reads: CASSELSRGLSTEAFF. CDR3 bases: TGTGCCAGCAGTGAATTGTCTAGGGGGTTGAGCACTGAAGCTTTCTTT.

The chain is built from TRBV5-8 and TRBJ1-2; no clear D gene. Germline CDR1 is SGHTS and CDR2 is YDEGEE. The V gene lost 0 bases and the J gene lost 4 bases, with 13 bases spanning the gap. The CDR3 spans 15 residues. CDR3 in amino acids: CASSLVGFGIYGYTF. In DNA, the CDR3 is TGTGCCAGCAGCTTGGTCGGGTTCGGAATCTATGGCTACACCTTC. Variable domain in full (rest from reference TRBV5-8 and TRBJ1-2): EAGVTQSPTHLIKTRGQQATLRCSPISGHTSVYWYQQALGLGLQFLLWYDEGEERNRGNFPPRFSGRQFPNYSSELNVNALELEDSALYLCASSLVGFGIYGYTFGSGTRLTVV.

The chain uses TRBV2 and TRBJ2-7; 7 bases are shared with TRBD1. The trim removed 7 bases at V and 6 bases at J, leaving 12 bases unmatched. CDR1 and CDR2 from the germline V gene are SNHLY and FYNNEI. The length of the CDR3 is 14 residues. CDR3 coding DNA: TGTGCCAGCAAAGAACAGGGGAACAGTGGCGAGCAGTACTTC. Its translation is CASKEQGNSGEQYF.

This chain joins TRBV5-5 and TRBJ2-5; TRBD1 matches 9 bases. This CDR3 is built from 18 residues. V lost 3 bases to trimming and J lost 6 bases; unmatched junction nucleotides: 18. The germline V gene encodes CDR1 SGHKS and CDR2 YYEKEE (reference sequence). The CDR3 here is CASSSQLLGQGQLKTQYF. The CDR3 bases are TGTGCCAGCAGCTCGCAATTATTAGGACAGGGGCAATTAAAGACCCAGTACTTC. Combining the CDR3 with reference TRBV5-5 and TRBJ2-5 gives the whole variable domain DAGVTQSPTHLIKTRGQQVTLRCSPISGHKSVSWYQQVLGQGPQFIFQYYEKEERGRGNFPDRFSARQFPNYSSELNVNALLLGDSALYLCASSSQLLGQGQLKTQYFGPGTRLLVL.

This clone was observed once. The chain uses TRBV29-1 and TRBJ2-7; D is unclear. Germline loops: CDR1 SQVTM, CDR2 ANQGSEA. Trimming shortened V by 7 bases and J by 1 base, and 17 bases separated the two germline ends. The CDR3 is 14 amino acids. CDR3 protein: CSATVGPLSYEQYF. The CDR3 DNA sequence: TGCAGCGCGACGGTAGGACCGCTATCCTACGAGCAGTACTTC.

The chain joins TRBV14 to TRBJ1-6; possibly TRBD1 for D (5 bases). V shed 4 bases and J shed 7 bases, with 11 bases lying between them. The CDR3 totals 14 residues. Germline loops: CDR1 SGHDN, CDR2 FVKESK. The CDR3 spells CASSRGGLNSPLHF. Here the CDR3 DNA reads TGTGCCAGCAGCCGGGGGGGTTTAAATTCACCCCTCCACTTT.

The V call is TRBV27, the J call TRBJ2-6; TRBD2 matches 7 bases. The length of the CDR3 is 19 residues. CDR1 is MNHEY and CDR2 is SMNVEV in the germline V gene (reference sequence). V shed 2 bases and J 0 bases; nucleotides not matched to a gene: 10. The CDR3 here is CASSLAGIAGHSGANVLTF. The CDR3 DNA reads TGTGCCAGCAGTTTAGCAGGGATAGCGGGTCACTCTGGGGCCAACGTCCTGACTTTC.

Only a few counts were recorded for this clone. The chain is built from TRBV19 and TRBJ2-1; D unresolved. CDR3 length: 12 residues. Germline CDR1 is LNHDA and CDR2 is SQIVND (reference sequence). The ends were cut back, 4 bases at V and 4 bases at J, with 5 bases in the middle. In DNA form, the CDR3 reads TGTGCCAGTAGTACCCGGTACAATGAGCAGTTCTTC. This gives the protein CASSTRYNEQFF.

The chain has TRBV5-6 and TRBJ1-1; D remains unclear. This CDR3 is 14 amino acids long. The ends were cut back, 4 bases at V and 0 bases at J, with 10 bases in the middle. Germline lookup yields CDR1 SGHDT and CDR2 YYEEEE. In DNA form, the CDR3 reads TGTGCCAGCAGCCCCGCGGGGATGAACACTGAAGCTTTCTTT. Encoded protein: CASSPAGMNTEAFF.

This chain connects TRBV7-9 to TRBJ2-3; a weak D match, TRBD2 (6 bases). The CDR3 spans 16 residues. CDR1 is SEHNR and CDR2 is FQNEAQ in the germline V gene (reference sequence). Trimming cost V 5 bases and J 2 bases, with 17 bases left between them. This chain's CDR3 is CASSAGGSGHTDTQYF. The CDR3 DNA reads as TGTGCCAGCAGCGCCGGGGGAAGCGGGCACACAGATACGCAGTATTTT.

This chain joins TRBV7-9 and TRBJ1-2; TRBD1 matches at 7 bases. V dropped 5 bases and J dropped 2; count of bases not matched to a gene: 2. The CDR3 is 13 residues long. Germline loops: CDR1 SEHNR, CDR2 FQNEAQ (reference sequence). In DNA form, the CDR3 reads TGTGCCAGCAGCCCACAGGGGAACTATGGCTACACCTTC. Protein sequence: CASSPQGNYGYTF.

This clone has a handful of counts. J is TRBJ1-4 and V is TRBV5-5, with 9 bases that match TRBD1. The CDR3 sequence is 14 residues long. Trimming removed 0 bases from V and 8 bases from J; junction bases left unmatched: 2. Germline-derived CDR1 and CDR2 are SGHKS and YYEKEE (reference sequence). DNA of the CDR3: TGTGCCAGCAGCTTGGGGACAGGGGTAGAAAAACTGTTTTTT. Residues: CASSLGTGVEKLFF.

J is TRBJ1-3 and V is TRBV7-9; D gene unclear. CDR1 SEHNR and CDR2 FQNEAQ come from the germline V gene (reference sequence). V was trimmed by 6 bases and J by 1 base, leaving 7 bases between them. This CDR3 region has 13 residues. In DNA form, the CDR3 reads TGTGCCAGCAGGACAACTTCTGGAAACACCATATATTTT. This encodes CASRTTSGNTIYF.

The chain has TRBV4-1 and TRBJ1-1; D remains ambiguous. Germline lookup yields CDR1 MGHRA and CDR2 YSYEKL. The CDR3 has 14 residues. Trimming removed 6 bases from V and 0 bases from J, with 11 bases in between. CDR3 loop: CASRIQTLNTEAFF. The CDR3 DNA reads TGCGCCAGCAGGATACAGACTCTGAACACTGAAGCTTTCTTT.

CDR3 sequence: CASGRLLDRYNEQFF. CDR3 nucleotide sequence: TGTGCCAGCGGACGACTCCTGGACCGTTACAATGAGCAGTTCTTC. V and J are TRBV5-5 and TRBJ2-1; no definite D call. V shed 7 bases and J shed 4 bases, with 18 bases lying between them. The CDR3 totals 15 residues. CDR1 and CDR2 (germline): SGHKS, YYEKEE (reference sequence).

The table lists this clone with a count of one. The chain combines TRBV2 with TRBJ2-7, with a weak D call TRBD2 (6 bases). The germline CDR1 and CDR2 sequences are SNHLY and FYNNEI. CDR3 length equals 16 residues. V lost 4 bases and J 2 bases, leaving 18 bases between the germline ends. For the CDR3, the DNA is TGTGCCAGCAGTGGGACTACAAGTCGGGGCCCCTACGAGCAGTACTTC. Translation gives CASSGTTSRGPYEQYF. The variable domain in full, with the rest retrieved from reference TRBV2 and TRBJ2-7, is EPEVTQTPSHQVTQMGQEVILRCVPISNHLYFYWYRQILGQKVEFLVSFYNNEISEKSEIFDDQFSVERPDGSNFTLKIRSTKLEDSAMYFCASSGTTSRGPYEQYFGPGTRLTVT.

This clone counts as medium-sized. V is TRBV9 and J is TRBJ1-2; tentative D call: TRBD1 (5 bases). Trimming stripped 6 bases from V and 5 bases from J, with 17 bases between. The CDR3 totals 14 residues. Germline V gene data show CDR1 as SGDLS and CDR2 as YYNGEE. The CDR3, as DNA: TGTGCCAGCAACTTAGGGGATGGGGCATATGGCTACACCTTC. It encodes CASNLGDGAYGYTF.